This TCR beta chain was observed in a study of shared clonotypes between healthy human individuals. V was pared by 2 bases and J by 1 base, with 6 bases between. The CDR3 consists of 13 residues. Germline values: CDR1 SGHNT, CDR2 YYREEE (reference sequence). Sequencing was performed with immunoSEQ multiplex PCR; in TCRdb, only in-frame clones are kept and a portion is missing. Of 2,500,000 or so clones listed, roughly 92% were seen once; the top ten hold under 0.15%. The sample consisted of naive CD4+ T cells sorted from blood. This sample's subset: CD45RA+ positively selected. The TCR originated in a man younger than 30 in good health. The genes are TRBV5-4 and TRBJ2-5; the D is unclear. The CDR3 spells CASSFKAQETQYF. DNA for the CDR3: TGTGCCAGCAGCTTTAAAGCCCAAGAGACCCAGTACTTC.